These T cell receptor beta chains were read from a single sample in a study of glioma-infiltrating T cells after dendritic cell vaccination. TCRdb's table, derived via immunoSEQ multiplex PCR, lists solely in-frame clones and lacks some. The sample includes roughly 85,000 clones, 85% of them seen just once. The sample consisted of blood, taken after dendritic cell vaccination. These TCRs come from a human donor with glioblastoma. Each CDR3 is given with its conserved first and last residue.

>TRBJ2-2|TRBV14|16
CASSQLPVYNTGELFF
>TRBJ2-2|TRBV4-1|15
CASSQDRGGTGELFF
>TRBJ2-7|TRBV6-5|13
CASSGEGDYEQYF
>TRBJ1-1|TRBV15|13
CATSRDMNTEAFF
>TRBJ2-5|TRBV18|15
CASSPGTGGGETQYF
>TRBJ2-3|TRBV25-1|12
CASSDSGDTQYF
>TRBJ2-3|TRBV7-9|14
CASSFSGNSDTQYF
>TRBJ2-1|TRBV6-4|16
CASSTTSGRGGNEQFF
>TRBJ2-7|TRBV6-1|15
CASTPSGTSFYEQYF
>TRBJ2-7|TRBV27|14
CASGETGGPYEQYF
>TRBJ1-2|TRBV25-1|16
CASSEAGGRGRGGYTF
>TRBJ1-6|TRBV9|13
CASRRANNSPLHF
>TRBJ1-3|TRBV5-1|15
CASTLQGGAGNTIYF
>TRBJ2-7|TRBV2|14
CASKSGRDSNKQYF
>TRBJ1-4|TRBV6-1|15
CASNYGQDGNEKLFF
>TRBJ1-2|TRBV2|14
CASNQGLGTDGYTF
>TRBJ1-2|TRBV6-1|16
CASSAAGHRGNYGYTF
>TRBJ2-7|TRBV6-1|17
CASSEYSGGLGVIEQYF
>TRBJ2-5|TRBV15|16
CATSRGPGGPRETQYF
>TRBJ2-6|TRBV19|15
CASSKGASGANVLTF
>TRBJ2-1|TRBV13|15
CASSPRTGGYNEQFF
>TRBJ1-6|TRBV30|13
CAWTGGRDSPLHF
>TRBJ2-7|TRBV18|14
CASSPGIGVSEQYF
>TRBJ2-7|TRBV19|15
CASSSLDRGPHEQYF
>TRBJ2-7|TRBV5-6|13
CASSGRAFGEQYF
>TRBJ1-1|TRBV19|14
CASSIAPGGSEAFF
>TRBJ1-2|TRBV6-5|13
CASRADRAYGYTF
>TRBJ1-2|TRBV5-1|15
CASSLDSNLNYGYTF
>TRBJ2-7|TRBV18|15
CASSPSGQGTYEQYF
>TRBJ2-7|TRBV4-3|15
CASSQDRGTGYEQYF
>TRBJ2-7|TRBV4-3|15
CASSQDRGSSYEQYF
>TRBJ2-7|TRBV21-1|13
CARVGQGNYEQYF
>TRBJ2-3|TRBV7-9|17
CASSRVTSGSSTDTQYF
>TRBJ1-2|TRBV19|12
CASSFGGAGYTF
>TRBJ2-3|TRBV6-4|15
CASSEDGQGTDTQYF
>TRBJ2-3|TRBV14|16
CASSRRRGLSTDTQYF
>TRBJ1-3|TRBV19|15
CASSIEPGSGNTIYF
>TRBJ2-1|TRBV6-5|13
CASSRTLYNEQFF
>TRBJ1-3|TRBV5-8|14
CASSLVQVPSTIYF
>TRBJ1-6|TRBV6-4|14
CASSATGDNSPLHF
>TRBJ1-5|TRBV19|18
CASTPEPSGQGAAQPQHF
>TRBJ2-7|TRBV6-1|14
CASSELAGYYEQYF
>TRBJ2-3|TRBV4-2|16
CASSQGELAGSDTQYF
>TRBJ1-3|TRBV19|15
CASNTRRGTGNTIYF
>TRBJ2-2|TRBV5-6|14
CASSRDWNTGELFF
>TRBJ2-1|TRBV13|15
CASSLEGASYNEQFF
>TRBJ2-5|TRBV7-9|14
CASSIDRLQETQYF
>TRBJ2-5|TRBV7-3|13
CASSTHPEETQYF
>TRBJ2-5|TRBV4-1|14
CASSQVGTGETQYF
>TRBJ2-7|TRBV2|13
CATCSLENYEQYF
>TRBJ1-1|TRBV7-8|15
CASSWGQGRNTEAFF
>TRBJ2-3|TRBV9|17
CASSPHLAGGSTDTQYF